This T cell receptor beta chain was captured in a study of blood T cell repertoires in COVID-19. As for the study in general: Sample material is recorded as cDNA or gDNA derived from T cells, B-cell-depleted T cells, or PBMCs.

In germline, CDR1 is MNHEY, CDR2 SVGAGI. V lost 6 bases, J lost 5 bases, and 7 bases stayed unmatched. This CDR3 contains 15 residues. The authors' processing: Amplified reference gene primers provided the basis for estimating nucleated cell counts. The protocol was immunoSEQ multiplex PCR, while the TCRdb copy is restricted to in-frame clones and leaves out a portion. The DNA gave D and trimming, while V, J and clone size come from that table. The repertoire holds hundreds of thousands of clones, with around nine tenths as singletons. Cohorts were determined from participant-reported clinical history.

Sequenced: PBMCs or T cells enriched from blood (not recorded which). The rearrangement uses TRBV6-5 and TRBJ1-5, with TRBD1 identical over 10 bases. The origin of this receptor is a man aged 35 to 55 who had recovered from COVID-19. The CDR3 DNA is TGTGCCAGCAGCGTATGGGGGACAGGGGATCAGCCCCAGCATTTT. Its translation: CASSVWGTGDQPQHF.